This T cell receptor (beta chain) comes out of a study of prognosis after radiotherapy for stage I lung cancer (dated by TCRdb to the early 2020s). Study-level background: Between early 2018 and January 2019, approximately 18 stage I NSCLC patients were enrolled in Nanjing, China. There were 13 to 15 patients with newly diagnosed primary stage I lung tumors and about five patients with oligometastatic NSCLC after surgical resection of the primary tumor. All patients were regarded as medically inoperable, because of comorbidities in more than 10 patients and refusal of surgery in several patients. The cohort was made up of roughly 13 men and a handful of women, with a median age of around 78 years and an age range of 53 to 84 years. Squamous cell carcinoma histology was identified in six or seven patients, and adenocarcinoma histology was identified in about a dozen patients. SBRT was given in 3 to 5 fractions with a biologically effective dose of at least 100 Gy, using image-guided IMRT or VMAT. In every patient, SBRT was given without any concurrent therapy. After SBRT, distant metastases developed in four of the 19 patients at a median of approximately 7 months, while the remaining 15 patients had no significant progression. Peripheral blood TCR beta repertoires were profiled in stage I NSCLC patients before and after stereotactic body radiotherapy, and the study then linked these repertoires to distant failure. For each of the 20 or so patients, one blood sample was taken before SBRT and one after, so the study sequenced about 38 samples in total. Beyond this particular receptor, the publication reports: Post-SBRT Shannon entropy and its change from baseline were lower in patients who developed distant metastases; baseline Shannon entropy was not associated with metastases. TRBV and TRBJ usage frequencies reportedly differed by metastasis status, in two V genes at baseline and in roughly nine V and two J genes after SBRT. Whether the expanded TCR clones were tumor-specific was not determined. No adjustment for multiple comparisons was applied to any of the reported P values. The study was limited by its small cohort and short follow-up, and the findings require independent validation. Unique TCR clone counts fell after SBRT (median about 9,800 before versus several thousand after; Wilcoxon paired P=0.011).

According to the germline V gene (reference sequence), CDR1 reads DFQATT and CDR2 reads SNEGSKA. V is trimmed back by 8 bases and J by 4 bases, and the junction contains 6 bases that no gene match accounts for. The CDR3 adds up to 12 amino acids, both ends counted. Only the CDR3 DNA stays, 36 bases, in frame from base 1. Two rounds of multiplex PCR were used to amplify the TCR beta CDR3 region from genomic DNA. In the first round of PCR, primers specific to each TRBV and TRBJ gene were used, and the primer sequences are filed in Chinese patent CN105087789A. Universal primers were used in the second round of PCR. The Roche High Pure PCR Template Preparation Kit was used to extract genomic DNA from frozen PBMCs. The libraries underwent paired-end sequencing with 151 bp reads on an Illumina HiSeq 3000. The original pipeline was this. Raw reads lacking the multiplex PCR primer sequences were removed with CutAdapt. High-quality paired reads were merged into contigs with PEAR. MiXCR assigned TRB V, D and J gene segments to each contig by aligning to reference sequences. To remove sequencing errors, CDR3 sequences were clustered according to base quality and sequence similarity. Diversity was measured as Shannon entropy normalized by the natural log of productive TCR sequence number. Clonality was defined as one minus Shannon entropy divided by the natural log of the number of unique clonotypes. Using the Youden index from ROC curves, the researchers picked the repertoire-metric cut-offs for progression-free survival, and all analyses were carried out in R 3.5.3. TCRdb reanalyzed the raw reads on its own, using fastp at Q25 for trimming and MiXCR for clone calling, and kept in-frame beta chains. Each entry is one CDR3 protein sequence, shown with its most common DNA and genes. The V and J calls shown here were made by TCRdb, not taken from the authors' results. Present in this sample are 20,000 to 25,000 distinct CDR3 sequences, about 40% of which were seen just once. Jointly, the top ten make up roughly 21% of the sample.

This clonotype was recorded many times. This clone's antigen is unknown. The conserved phenylalanine or tryptophan is not found at the CDR3 terminus, so this likely reflects a read error. All patients had node-negative disease on CT and PET/CT, and none had a history of other malignancies or prior chemotherapy or radiotherapy. Approximately 6 milliliters of peripheral venous blood were drawn into EDTA tubes at each of two time points. PBMCs were isolated by Ficoll-Paque Plus density-gradient centrifugation. Samples were stored at -80°C immediately after collection until analysis. Rearrangement joined TRBV20-1 to TRBJ2-3; TRBD2 fits 7 bases in the junction. The sample in question was PBMCs, obtained before or after stereotactic body radiation therapy (not recorded which). The clonotype comes from a donor over 45 with non-small cell lung cancer. The bases are TGCAGTATAGCCCGGGGGGCAGATACGCAGTATTCT. This encodes CSIARGADTQYS.